The T cell receptor beta chain described here comes from a study of blood T cell repertoires in COVID-19. Study overall: Spain, Italy and the United States supplied samples that represented acute and convalescent COVID-19.

V was clipped by 7 bases and J by 4 bases, with 16 bases between them. This CDR3 contains 14 residues. Per germline, CDR1 MNHEY and CDR2 SVGAGI. Using immunoSEQ multiplex PCR, the repertoire was profiled, and TCRdb retains in-frame clones only, with some absent. The sample has roughly 120,000 clones, 75% to 90% seen once; the top ten hold roughly 6.5%. The sequence derives from a woman aged 45-59 years with acute or convalescent COVID-19. V and J are TRBV6-5 and TRBJ1-2; possible D gene TRBD1, 6 bases. The sequencing input was peripheral blood. CDR3 residues: CASTTGPAPYGYTF. The CDR3 DNA is TGTGCCAGCACCACAGGGCCGGCGCCCTATGGCTACACCTTC.